The clone carrying this TCR beta chain was found once. These data belong to a study of blood T cell repertoires in COVID-19. CDR3 length equals 14 residues. Germline-derived CDR1 and CDR2 are SGDLS and YYNGEE. Trimming shortened V by 0 bases and J by 1 base, and 7 bases separated the two germline ends. Method: immunoSEQ multiplex PCR; TCRdb's copy keeps in-frame clones and lacks some. This sample has 150,000 to 200,000 clones, with 93% found just once. Sequenced input: peripheral blood. The chain carries TRBV9 and TRBJ2-5, with D maybe TRBD2 (5 bases). This clonotype was sampled from a woman aged 55-75 years with COVID-19, enrolled during active disease. The CDR3 DNA is TGTGCCAGCAGCGTAGAAGGGAGCCAAGAGACCCAGTACTTC. Translating it yields CASSVEGSQETQYF.